These 10 T cell receptor beta chains were sequenced from one sample in a study of patients and donors after allogeneic stem cell transplantation. TCRdb re-derived calls from the RT-PCR reads in MiXCR, one entry per CDR3 protein. The sample has approximately 200,000 distinct CDR3 sequences, about 40% seen once. Sequenced material: blood, either unsorted or a sorted T cell fraction (not recorded which). Source of these receptors: a human donor who was either an allogeneic HSCT recipient or a stem cell or donor lymphocyte infusion donor (not recorded which). It is not recorded whose cells these are; they may come from a transplant donor.

This clonotype has a handful of counts. The chain employs TRBV20-1 and TRBJ1-5; D is unclear. Trimming shortened V by 1 base and J by 0 bases, and 10 bases separated the two germline ends. Germline CDR1 and CDR2: DFQATT and SNEGSKA (reference sequence). This CDR3 is 15 amino acids long. The CDR3: CSARVSLDSNQPQHF. Written as DNA, the CDR3 is TGCAGTGCTAGAGTGTCGTTAGATAGCAATCAGCCCCAGCATTTT.

This clonotype was detected a few times. V and J are TRBV6-2 or TRBV6-3 and TRBJ2-7; 14 bases fit TRBD2. Germline V gives CDR1 MNHEY, CDR2 SVGEGT. CDR3 size: 16 residues. V trimming: 6 bases; J trimming: 3 bases; junction bases outside the gene matches: 7. The CDR3 here is CASSWGLAGEGYEQYF. The CDR3 region has the DNA TGTGCCAGCAGCTGGGGACTAGCGGGAGAGGGCTACGAGCAGTACTTC.

This clonotype was recorded a few times. V and J are TRBV6-5 and TRBJ2-7; 10 bases agree with TRBD1. Losses at the gene ends were 1 base for V and 3 bases for J; bases not matched to a gene: 12. CDR1 is MNHEY, CDR2 SVGAGI, per germline. The CDR3 length is 18 residues. The DNA of the CDR3 is TGTGCCAGCAGTTACTTAGGGACAGGGGAAATCCCCGACTACGAGCAGTACTTC. Protein product: CASSYLGTGEIPDYEQYF.

The chain is built from TRBV18 and TRBJ1-2; D is unresolved. V lost 6 bases, J lost 10 bases, and 15 bases lay in between. Germline V gene sequence: CDR1 KGHSH, CDR2 LQKENI. The CDR3 loop spans 12 amino acids. DNA for the CDR3: TGTGCCAGCTCTCCTTACGGCCGCTACTACACCTTC. It specifies CASSPYGRYYTF.

The chain is built from TRBV4-3 and TRBJ2-4; D gene ambiguous. This CDR3 comprises 13 residues. Per germline, CDR1 LGHNA and CDR2 YSLEER. The V gene lost 3 bases and the J gene lost 1 base, with 4 bases spanning the gap. The DNA for the CDR3 is TGCGCCAGCAGCCAGGACGCCAAAAACATTCAGTACTTC. Amino acids: CASSQDAKNIQYF.

The chain links TRBV19 to TRBJ1-4; weak D call: TRBD1 (5 bases). This CDR3 has 16 amino acids. Germline V gene sequence: CDR1 LNHDA, CDR2 SQIVND (reference sequence). The ends were cut back, 3 bases at V and 0 bases at J, with 11 bases in the middle. Written as DNA, the CDR3 is TGTGCCAGTAGTATCTTCGGACAAGCAACTAATGAAAAACTGTTTTTT. This translates into CASSIFGQATNEKLFF.

This clonotype occurred a few times. This sequence joins TRBV5-1 and TRBJ1-1; 10 nucleotides line up with TRBD1. The V gene end was trimmed by 4 bases and the J gene end by 0 bases; junction bases not matched to a gene: 6. The CDR3 is made up of 16 amino acids. Germline CDR1 and CDR2: SGHRS and YFSETQ. The DNA of the CDR3 is TGCGCCAGCAGCGCTGCGGGACAGGGGATGAACACTGAAGCTTTCTTT. It is translated as CASSAAGQGMNTEAFF.

This clonotype has just a few counts. This chain links TRBV19 with TRBJ1-5; TRBD1 might be the D (6 bases). The germline V gene has CDR1 LNHDA and CDR2 SQIVND (reference sequence). The germline V and J ends were trimmed by 2 bases and 4 bases, with 21 bases remaining between them. The CDR3 has 18 residues. This CDR3 is CASSITGVATGWNQPQHF. The CDR3 DNA is TGTGCCAGTAGTATAACCGGGGTGGCCACAGGGTGGAATCAGCCCCAGCATTTT.

The J gene is TRBJ2-1, the V gene TRBV4-1, with D possibly being TRBD2 (6 bases). CDR1 is MGHRA, CDR2 YSYEKL, per germline. The CDR3 runs 16 residues. The V end lost 1 base, the J end lost 9 bases, and 19 bases lay between the germline ends. The CDR3 nucleotides read TGCGCCAGCAGCCAAGTAGAGGGGAGGATCTGGGGTGAGCAGTTCTTC. Amino acids: CASSQVEGRIWGEQFF.

This clonotype was observed many times. The chain joins TRBV6-1 to TRBJ1-1; D might be TRBD1 (6 bases). CDR1 and CDR2 (germline): MNHNS, SASEGT. The germline V and J ends were trimmed by 4 bases and 1 base, with 13 bases remaining between them. The CDR3 has 15 amino acids. The CDR3 spells CASSGGLGSNTEAFF. CDR3 nucleotides: TGTGCCAGCAGTGGGGGGCTGGGTTCGAACACTGAAGCTTTCTTT.